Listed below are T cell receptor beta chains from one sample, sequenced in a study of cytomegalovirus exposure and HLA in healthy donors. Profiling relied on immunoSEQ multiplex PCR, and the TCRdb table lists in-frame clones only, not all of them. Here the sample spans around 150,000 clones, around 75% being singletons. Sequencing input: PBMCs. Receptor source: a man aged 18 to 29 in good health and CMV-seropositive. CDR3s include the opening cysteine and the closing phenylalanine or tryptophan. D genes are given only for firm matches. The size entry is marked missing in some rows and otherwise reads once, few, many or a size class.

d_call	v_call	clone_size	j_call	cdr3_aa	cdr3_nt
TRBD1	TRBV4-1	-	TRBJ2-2	CASSNRQGYTGELFF	TGCGCCAGCAGCAATCGACAGGGGTACACCGGGGAGCTGTTTTTT
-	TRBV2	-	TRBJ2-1	CASSEASRGKINEQFF	TGTGCCAGCAGTGAAGCGAGTAGAGGGAAAATCAATGAGCAGTTCTTC
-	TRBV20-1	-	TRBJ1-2	CSARDLRGYTF	TGCAGTGCTAGAGATTTGAGGGGCTACACCTTC
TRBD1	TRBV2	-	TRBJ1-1	CASRFDRATREGAFF	TGTGCCAGCAGATTTGACAGGGCCACGCGGGAGGGAGCTTTCTTT
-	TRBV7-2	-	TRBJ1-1	CASSLRRARKDTEAFF	TGTGCCAGCAGCTTAAGGAGGGCTCGCAAGGACACTGAAGCTTTCTTT
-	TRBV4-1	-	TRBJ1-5	CASSQDAGNSNQPQHF	TGCGCCAGCAGCCAAGACGCAGGAAATAGCAATCAGCCCCAGCATTTT
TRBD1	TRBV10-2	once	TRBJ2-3	CASERTGAPTDTQYF	TGCGCCAGCGAAAGGACAGGGGCGCCCACAGATACGCAGTATTTT
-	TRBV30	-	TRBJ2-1	CAWREGRSNWNEQFF	TGTGCCTGGAGGGAGGGGAGGAGTAATTGGAATGAGCAGTTCTTC
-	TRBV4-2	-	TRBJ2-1	CASSQGTTSYNEQFF	TGTGCCAGCAGCCAGGGGACAACCTCCTACAATGAGCAGTTCTTC
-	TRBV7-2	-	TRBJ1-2	CASSLKGGAYGYTF	TGTGCCAGCAGCTTAAAGGGAGGGGCTTATGGCTACACCTTC
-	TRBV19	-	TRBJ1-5	CASRKRGGKPQHF	TGTGCCAGTAGGAAGAGGGGGGGAAAGCCCCAGCATTTT
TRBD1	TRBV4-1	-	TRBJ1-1	CASSQDQGGETEAFF	TGCGCCAGCAGCCAAGATCAGGGGGGAGAGACTGAAGCTTTCTTT
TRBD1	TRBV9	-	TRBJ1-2	CASSGSGGFYGYTF	TGTGCCAGCAGCGGTTCAGGGGGATTTTATGGCTACACCTTC
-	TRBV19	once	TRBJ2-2	CASSSYRTTGLFF	TGTGCCAGTAGTTCATACCGGACTACAGGTCTGTTTTTT
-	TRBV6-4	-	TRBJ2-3	CASSPSEGRRDTQYF	TGTGCCAGCAGTCCCTCCGAGGGCCGGAGGGATACGCAGTATTTT
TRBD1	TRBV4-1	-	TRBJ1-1	CASSQDLGTGAEAFF	TGCGCCAGCAGCCAAGATCTCGGGACAGGGGCTGAAGCTTTCTTT
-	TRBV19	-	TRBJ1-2	CASSMKVFRGINYGYTF	TGTGCCAGTAGTATGAAGGTCTTTAGGGGCATCAACTATGGCTACACCTTC
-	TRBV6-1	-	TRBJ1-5	CASSEERGISNQPQHF	TGTGCCAGCAGTGAAGAGCGGGGTATAAGCAATCAGCCCCAGCATTTT
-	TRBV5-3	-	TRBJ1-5	CARSVGYHGQLQPQHF	TGTGCCAGAAGCGTAGGATACCATGGACAGCTGCAGCCCCAGCATTTT
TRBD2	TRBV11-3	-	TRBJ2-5	CASSLDPASGETQYF	TGTGCCAGCAGCTTAGATCCGGCTAGCGGGGAGACCCAGTACTTC
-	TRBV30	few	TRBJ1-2	CAWSIDRRGYGYTF	TGTGCCTGGAGTATTGACCGCAGGGGCTATGGCTACACCTTC
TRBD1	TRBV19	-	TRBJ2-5	CASSTPGQGRETQYF	TGTGCCAGTAGTACACCGGGACAGGGGCGAGAGACCCAGTACTTC
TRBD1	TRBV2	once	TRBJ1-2	CASTRDREDGYTF	TGTGCCAGCACCCGGGACAGGGAGGATGGCTACACCTTC